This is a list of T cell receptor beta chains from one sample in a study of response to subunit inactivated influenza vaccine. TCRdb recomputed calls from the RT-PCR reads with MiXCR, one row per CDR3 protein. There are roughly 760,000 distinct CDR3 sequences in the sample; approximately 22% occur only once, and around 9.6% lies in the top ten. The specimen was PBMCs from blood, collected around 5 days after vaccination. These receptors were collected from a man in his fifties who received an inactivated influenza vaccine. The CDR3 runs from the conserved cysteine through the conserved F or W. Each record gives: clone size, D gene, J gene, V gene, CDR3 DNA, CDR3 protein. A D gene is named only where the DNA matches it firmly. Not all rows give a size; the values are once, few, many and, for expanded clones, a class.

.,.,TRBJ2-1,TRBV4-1,TGCGCCAGCAGCCAAGTTTTGCGCCGTGCCTACAATGAGCAGTTCTTC,CASSQVLRRAYNEQFF
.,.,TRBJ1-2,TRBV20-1,TGCAGTGCTCGGGACGGATTTAACTATGGCTACACCTTC,CSARDGFNYGYTF
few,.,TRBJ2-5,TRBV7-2,TGTGCCAGCAGCAAAAGGGCCCGGGAGACCCAGTACTTC,CASSKRARETQYF
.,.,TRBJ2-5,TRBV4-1,TGCGCCAGCAGCCACCGAGTTTGGGAGACCCAGTACTTC,CASSHRVWETQYF
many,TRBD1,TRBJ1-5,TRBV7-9,TGTGCCAGCAGCTTAGGCCAGGGGGATCAGCCCCAGCATTTT,CASSLGQGDQPQHF
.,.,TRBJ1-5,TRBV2,TGTGCCAGCAGTGAAGGGAGGCAGAACAATCAGCCCCAGCATTTT,CASSEGRQNNQPQHF
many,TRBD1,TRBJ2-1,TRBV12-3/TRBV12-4,TGTGCCAGCAGTTTACCACAGGGGTACAATGAGCAGTTCTTC,CASSLPQGYNEQFF
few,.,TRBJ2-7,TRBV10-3,TGTGCCATCAGTGAGGCTAGCGCCCACGAGCAGTACTTC,CAISEASAHEQYF
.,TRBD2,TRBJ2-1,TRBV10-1,TGCGCCAGCAGTGAGACGGGGGGGCCCCATGAGCAGTTCTTC,CASSETGGPHEQFF
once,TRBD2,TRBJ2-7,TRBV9,TGTGCCAGCAGCCCCACGGTCAGCGGGAGTGAGAGAAACGAGCAGTACTTC,CASSPTVSGSERNEQYF
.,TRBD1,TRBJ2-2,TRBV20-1,TGCAGTGCTACCGACAGGGGCACCGGGGAGCTGTTTTTT,CSATDRGTGELFF
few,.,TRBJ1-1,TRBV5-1,TGCGCCAGCAGCCCGTGGGCCGGGGCTGAAGCTTTCTTT,CASSPWAGAEAFF
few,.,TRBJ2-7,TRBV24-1,TGTGCCACCAGTGATTTGACCCGGGACGGGTCCTACGAGCAGTACTTC,CATSDLTRDGSYEQYF
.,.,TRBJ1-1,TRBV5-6,TGTGCCAGCAGCCCGGCTTACAGCGGGATGAACACTGAAGCTTTCTTT,CASSPAYSGMNTEAFF
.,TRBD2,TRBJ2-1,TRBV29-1,TGCAGCGTTGTTAGCGGGTTAAGACCCAATGAGCAGTTCTTC,CSVVSGLRPNEQFF
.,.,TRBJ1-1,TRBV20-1,TGCAGTGCTCCGAGGACGGAGGGAGGGACTGAAGCTTTCTTT,CSAPRTEGGTEAFF
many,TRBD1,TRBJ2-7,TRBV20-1,TGCAGTGCTAGGCCGGGACAGGGATCCTACGAGCAGTACTTC,CSARPGQGSYEQYF
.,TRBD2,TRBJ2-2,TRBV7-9,TGTGCCAGCGTGGGCGGGAGAATCACCGGGGAGCTGTTTTTT,CASVGGRITGELFF
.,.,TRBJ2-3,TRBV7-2,TGTGCCAGCAGCTCTGGAGGACCCACTGTTCCGGGGACGCAGTATTTT,CASSSGGPTVPGTQYF
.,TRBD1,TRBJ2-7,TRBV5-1,TGCGCCAGCAGCCCCGGGACAGGGGGCGTGATCCTCGAGCAGTACTTC,CASSPGTGGVILEQYF
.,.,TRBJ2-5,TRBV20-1,TGCAGTGCTAGAGATCGGTGGCCCGATTTGGGGACCCAGTACTTC,CSARDRWPDLGTQYF
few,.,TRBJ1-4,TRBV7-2,TGTGCCAGCGGGGCGGTCGGGGGGCCCGGTGAAAAACTGTTTTTT,CASGAVGGPGEKLFF
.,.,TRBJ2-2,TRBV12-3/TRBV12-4,TGTGCCAGCAGAGAGCTGGGGAACACCGGGGAGCTGTTTTTT,CASRELGNTGELFF
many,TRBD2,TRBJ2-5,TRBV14,TGTGCCAGCAGCCAAGATCGTTTAGCGGGAGCGGCAGAGACCCAGTACTTC,CASSQDRLAGAAETQYF
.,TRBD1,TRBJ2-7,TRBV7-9,TGTGCCAGCAGCTTCCGCTGGGGGACAGGGGGATCCTACGAGCAGTACTTC,CASSFRWGTGGSYEQYF